The 24 T cell receptor beta chains given below trace back to one sample, sequenced in a study of shared clonotypes between healthy human individuals. The method was immunoSEQ multiplex PCR; TCRdb's version includes in-frame clones alone and lacks a portion of them. Among roughly 2,300,000 clones listed, 85% to 95% were seen once. Sequencing input: naive CD4+ T cells from PBMCs. Subset reported: CD45RA+ positively selected. The receptors were gathered from a man aged 18 to 29 in good health. Some clones in this sample may be carry-over from other donors' samples.

The chain's CDR3 is CASSLLSGSNEQFF. CDR3 in DNA: TGTGCCAGCAGCTTATTATCCGGGTCCAATGAGCAGTTCTTC. V gene TRBV7-3 combines with J gene TRBJ2-1; D not resolved. CDR3 length: 14 residues. Trimming left V 2 bases short and J 6 bases short, with 11 bases between. Germline V gene lookup returns CDR1 SGHTA and CDR2 FQGTGA.

Comments on this clone: The same CDR3 can be traced to other DNA sequences in this sample. J is TRBJ2-3 and V is TRBV5-1; the match to TRBD2 covers 9 bases. Looked up from germline, CDR1 is SGHRS and CDR2 is YFSETQ. The CDR3 length is 15 residues. Trimming took 1 base from V and 5 from J; bases not matched to a gene: 5. The CDR3 region has the DNA TGCGCCAGCAGCTTGCTCGCGGGAGGGGAAGATACGCAGTATTTT. Translating it yields CASSLLAGGEDTQYF. Using reference TRBV5-1 and TRBJ2-3 for the parts outside the CDR3, the full variable domain is KAGVTQTPRYLIKTRGQQVTLSCSPISGHRSVSWYQQTPGQGLQFLFEYFSETQRNKGNFPGRFSGRQFSNSRSEMNVSTLELGDSALYLCASSLLAGGEDTQYFGPGTRLTVL.

The rearrangement links TRBV28 to TRBJ1-2; D is uncertain. The CDR3 spans 12 residues. V was trimmed by 4 bases and J by 8 bases, leaving 11 bases between them. CDR1 is MDHEN and CDR2 is SYDVKM in the germline V gene. CDR3 protein: CASSSTPSGYTF. For the CDR3, the DNA is TGTGCCAGCAGTTCGACTCCAAGCGGCTACACCTTC.

V gene TRBV7-9 combines with J gene TRBJ2-3; 8 bases are shared with TRBD2. The germline V gene encodes CDR1 SEHNR and CDR2 FQNEAQ (reference sequence). The V and J ends lost 3 bases and 4 bases, in that order; junction bases with no gene match: 9. The CDR3 runs 16 residues. This chain's CDR3 is CASSFGTGRAADTQYF. CDR3 DNA: TGTGCCAGCAGCTTTGGCACCGGGAGGGCCGCAGATACGCAGTATTTT.

In DNA, the CDR3 is TGCGCCAGCAGCCAAGAGGGAAGGGCGGGAGGGTACCAAGAGACCCAGTACTTC. It codes for CASSQEGRAGGYQETQYF. The chain recombines TRBV4-3 with TRBJ2-5; 9 bases line up with TRBD2. This CDR3 has 18 amino acids. CDR1 and CDR2 from the germline V gene are LGHNA and YSLEER. The ends lost 0 bases at V and 0 bases at J; junction bases unmatched: 8.

The chain joins TRBV2 to TRBJ2-3, with D perhaps matching TRBD2 (5 bases). The CDR3 covers 15 residues. The V end was cut by 5 bases, the J end by 4 bases, with 16 bases between. Germline V lookup: CDR1 SNHLY, CDR2 FYNNEI. The CDR3 sequence: CASSRLAVAADTQYF. The CDR3 nucleotides are TGTGCCAGCAGTCGGCTAGCTGTAGCAGCAGATACGCAGTATTTT.

This sequence joins TRBV7-9 and TRBJ2-3; TRBD2 matches at 8 bases. Germline CDR1 is SEHNR and CDR2 is FQNEAQ (reference sequence). V was clipped by 5 bases and J by 4 bases; unmatched bases: 5. This CDR3 is 14 amino acids long. The CDR3 is CASSGTRGADTQYF. The DNA of the CDR3 is TGTGCCAGCAGCGGGACTAGGGGAGCAGATACGCAGTATTTT.

DNA for the CDR3: TGCGCCAGCAGCTTGGGGGCAGGGGATCAGCCCCAGCATTTT. Amino acid sequence: CASSLGAGDQPQHF. J is TRBJ1-5 and V is TRBV5-1; maybe TRBD1 (6 bases). Germline CDR1 reads SGHRS; CDR2 reads YFSETQ. The CDR3 length is 14 residues. With 0 bases removed from V and 5 bases from J, the gap between germline ends came to 9 bases.

The chain carries TRBV28 and TRBJ1-5; 9 bases are shared with TRBD1. This CDR3 is built from 14 residues. Germline CDR1 MDHEN, CDR2 SYDVKM. Trimming at V came to 5 bases and at J to 5 bases, leaving 4 bases not matched to a gene. This CDR3 reads CASSMGQGDQPQHF. CDR3 in DNA: TGTGCCAGCAGTATGGGACAGGGAGATCAGCCCCAGCATTTT.

Concerning this clone itself: The same CDR3 also results from other DNA sequences found in this sample. The chain links TRBV5-1 to TRBJ2-5, with D tentatively TRBD2 (6 bases). From germline, CDR1 is SGHRS and CDR2 YFSETQ. V shed 0 bases and J shed 5 bases, with 14 bases lying between them. CDR3 length: 15 residues. CDR3 nucleotides: TGCGCCAGCAGCTTGGAGGGAGGTCTCCAGGAGACCCAGTACTTC. It translates to CASSLEGGLQETQYF.

This sequence joins TRBV7-2 and TRBJ1-5; D remains unclear. Trimming took 6 bases from V and 4 from J, leaving 13 bases between them. Per germline, CDR1 SGHTA and CDR2 FQGNSA. The CDR3 covers 14 residues. CDR3 nucleotide sequence: TGTGCCAGCAGAGACCCATTTGGAAATCAGCCCCAGCATTTT. Translating gives CASRDPFGNQPQHF.

This sequence joins TRBV25-1 and TRBJ2-5; 8 nucleotides line up with TRBD2. Germline CDR1 and CDR2: MGHDK and SYGVNS. The trim removed 1 base at V and 5 bases at J, leaving 9 bases unmatched. The CDR3 runs to 16 residues. In DNA form, the CDR3 reads TGTGCCAGCAGTGAATTAGGAGCGGGAGAGGGGGAGACCCAGTACTTC. Its translation is CASSELGAGEGETQYF.

This chain links TRBV21-1 with TRBJ2-7; TRBD1, as called in the table, went unchecked against the DNA. TRBV21-1 is a pseudogene locus. The CDR3 spans 14 residues. The CDR3 DNA sequence: TGTGCCAGCAGCTCCCGGGACAAACCCTACGAGCAGTACTTC. Protein sequence: CASSSRDKPYEQYF.

The rearrangement uses TRBV4-1 and TRBJ1-4; maybe TRBD1 (5 bases). V gave up 6 bases and J gave up 8 bases, with 16 bases separating them. Germline CDR1 and CDR2: MGHRA and YSYEKL. CDR3 size: 14 residues. CDR3 nucleotide sequence: TGCGCCAGCAGGTCGACAGTTTTGGTCGAAAAACTGTTTTTT. This translates into CASRSTVLVEKLFF.

Details on this clone: Other nucleotide sequences from this sample produce the same CDR3. The chain employs TRBV28 and TRBJ2-7; 9 bases fit TRBD2. Germline V gives CDR1 MDHEN, CDR2 SYDVKM. V shed 4 bases and J 4 bases; nucleotides not matched to a gene: 5. This CDR3 has 14 amino acids. The CDR3 spells CASSSTSGIYEQYF. The CDR3 DNA reads as TGTGCCAGCAGTTCGACTAGCGGTATTTACGAGCAGTACTTC.

This chain joins TRBV10-3 and TRBJ2-1; weak D call: TRBD2 (6 bases). V was cut by 4 bases and J by 0 bases, with 13 bases left in between. Looked up from germline, CDR1 is ENHRY and CDR2 is SYGVKD. The CDR3 is 16 amino acids. CDR3 loop: CAISGTILSSYNEQFF. The CDR3 nucleotides are TGTGCCATCAGTGGGACTATCCTGAGCTCCTACAATGAGCAGTTCTTC.

A note on this clone: This sample also contains other DNA sequences that code for the same CDR3. The chain uses TRBV11-2 and TRBJ2-3; D gene unclear. Trimming pared 5 bases from V and 1 base from J, leaving 10 bases between. CDR1 and CDR2 (germline): SGHAT, FQNNGV. The CDR3 covers 14 residues. The CDR3 DNA sequence: TGTGCCAGCAGCCGTACGCGTGGCACAGATACGCAGTATTTT. This translates into CASSRTRGTDTQYF.

Remarks on this clone: The same CDR3 arises from other DNA sequences in this sample as well. The rearrangement joins TRBV28 to TRBJ1-4; a weak D match, TRBD1 (6 bases). This CDR3 region has 12 residues. Germline CDR1 is MDHEN and CDR2 is SYDVKM. V was trimmed by 8 bases and J by 5 bases, leaving 9 bases between them. The CDR3 is CASEGVNEKLFF. Written as DNA, the CDR3 is TGTGCCAGCGAGGGGGTAAATGAAAAACTGTTTTTT. Full variable domain (rest looked up from reference TRBV28 and TRBJ1-4): DVKVTQSSRYLVKRTGEKVFLECVQDMDHENMFWYRQDPGLGLRLIYFSYDVKMKEKGDIPEGYSVSREKKERFSLILESASTNQTSMYLCASEGVNEKLFFGSGTQLSVL.

The chain links TRBV27 to TRBJ1-1, with a weak D call TRBD1 (6 bases). This CDR3 has 17 residues. Germline V gene lookup returns CDR1 MNHEY and CDR2 SMNVEV (reference sequence). V was trimmed by 5 bases and J by 4 bases, leaving 23 bases between them. The CDR3 here is CASSPRGALLRRTEAFF. CDR3 nucleotides: TGTGCCAGCAGTCCCCGGGGGGCACTCTTAAGGCGCACTGAAGCTTTCTTT.

This rearrangement joins TRBV7-3 to TRBJ2-1; possible D gene TRBD2, 6 bases. Deletions cut 8 bases from V and 4 bases from J, with 12 bases between. This CDR3 has 13 residues. Germline CDR1 is SGHTA and CDR2 is FQGTGA. CDR3 sequence: CASARDFYNEQFF. CDR3 nucleotides: TGTGCCAGCGCTAGGGACTTTTACAATGAGCAGTTCTTC. The full variable domain, rest sourced from reference TRBV7-3 and TRBJ2-1, is GAGVSQTPSNKVTEKGKYVELRCDPISGHTALYWYRQSLGQGPEFLIYFQGTGAADDSGLPNDRFFAVRPEGSVSTLKIQRTERGDSAVYLCASARDFYNEQFFGPGTRLTVL.

J is TRBJ2-5 and V is TRBV2, with D perhaps matching TRBD1 or TRBD2 (6 bases each). Germline CDR1 SNHLY, CDR2 FYNNEI. The CDR3 has 13 residues. V was clipped by 7 bases and J by 2 bases, with 11 bases between them. Here the CDR3 reads CASKGEVQETQYF. The CDR3 nucleotides are TGTGCCAGCAAGGGGGAGGTACAAGAGACCCAGTACTTC.

A word on this clone: The identical CDR3 is also encoded by other nucleotide sequences in the sample. The chain combines TRBV5-1 with TRBJ2-1, with TRBD2 identical over 11 bases. Trimming removed 0 bases from V and 2 bases from J; junction bases left unmatched: 1. Per the germline V gene, CDR1 is SGHRS and CDR2 is YFSETQ. CDR3 length: 16 amino acids. CDR3 nucleotide sequence: TGCGCCAGCAGCTTGGGACTAGCGGGGACCTACAATGAGCAGTTCTTC. It is translated as CASSLGLAGTYNEQFF.

The CDR3 is CASSLVGGSGRETQYF. The CDR3 bases are TGTGCCAGCAGCTTAGTAGGTGGTAGCGGGAGAGAGACCCAGTACTTC. V usage is TRBV7-2 and J usage is TRBJ2-5; the match to TRBD2 covers 9 bases. With V trimmed by 1 base and J by 4 bases, 7 bases remained unmatched. The CDR3 runs to 16 residues. Looked up from germline, CDR1 is SGHTA and CDR2 is FQGNSA. The full variable domain, in which reference TRBV7-2 and TRBJ2-5 provide the parts outside the CDR3, is GAGVSQSPSNKVTEKGKDVELRCDPISGHTALYWYRQSLGQGLEFLIYFQGNSAPDKSGLPSDRFSAERTGGSVSTLTIQRTQQEDSAVYLCASSLVGGSGRETQYFGPGTRLLVL.

The chain is built from TRBV7-3 and TRBJ1-1; unclear D gene. CDR1 SGHTA and CDR2 FQGTGA come from the germline V gene. The length of the CDR3 is 13 residues. The germline V and J ends were trimmed by 4 bases and 0 bases, with 6 bases remaining between them. The CDR3 region is CASSYSMNTEAFF. For the CDR3, the DNA is TGTGCCAGCAGCTACTCCATGAACACTGAAGCTTTCTTT.